This entry describes one T cell receptor (beta chain). The data are from a study of beta chain features in type 1 diabetes. Expressed TCRB transcripts were sequenced because the isolated RNA had all been reverse transcribed beforehand. Here immunoSEQ multiplex PCR was the method, and the copy in TCRdb shows in-frame clones only, minus some. The table lists 350,000 to 400,000 clones, roughly 16% of them singletons, with under 0.02% in the top ten. The V segment lost 4 bases and the J segment 4 bases; nucleotides outside the gene matches: 3. Germline lookup yields CDR1 GTSNPN and CDR2 SVGIG (reference sequence). This CDR3 comprises 13 residues.

The sequencing sample was made of naive CD4+ T cells from blood. V is TRBV30 and J is TRBJ2-3; 9 positions match TRBD2. This receptor was identified in a woman between 18 and 29 years old in good health. The DNA of the CDR3 is TGTGCCTGGACTAGCGGGACTCCAGATACGCAGTATTTT. Amino acid sequence: CAWTSGTPDTQYF. The whole variable domain, filled in from reference TRBV30 and TRBJ2-3, reads SQTIHQWPATLVQPVGSPLSLECTVEGTSNPNLYWYRQAAGRGLQLLFYSVGIGQISSEVPQNLSASRPQDRQFILSSKKLLLSDSGFYLCAWTSGTPDTQYFGPGTRLTVL.